The 12 T cell receptor beta chains below were found in one sample sequenced in a study of shared clonotypes between healthy human individuals. The data were produced by immunoSEQ multiplex PCR, yet TCRdb's version contains in-frame clones alone and is incomplete. Here the sample spans about 2.4 million clones, 80% to 95% being singletons. The specimen was naive CD4+ T cells from PBMCs. Sample subset: CD45RA+ positively selected. The receptor source for this set is a man in his late teens or twenties in good health. Some clones in this sample may be carry-over from other donors' samples.

V usage is TRBV7-9 and J usage is TRBJ1-1, with D possibly TRBD1 on 6 matching bases. CDR1 and CDR2 from the germline V gene are SEHNR and FQNEAQ (reference sequence). Trimming cost V 5 bases and J 8 bases, with 21 bases left between them. CDR3 length: 15 residues. CDR3 in amino acids: CASSKGQGPTREAFF. CDR3 DNA sequence: TGTGCCAGCAGCAAAGGCCAGGGGCCAACACGGGAAGCTTTCTTT.

The chain has TRBV4-2 and TRBJ2-2; TRBD2 matches 12 bases. V shed 1 base and J 2 bases; nucleotides not matched to a gene: 8. The CDR3 is 19 residues long. CDR1 is LGHNA and CDR2 is YNFKEQ in the germline V gene. CDR3 residues: CASSQVHLAGGTNTGELFF. The DNA of the CDR3 is TGTGCCAGCAGCCAAGTCCATCTAGCGGGAGGGACAAACACCGGGGAGCTGTTTTTT.

The chain is built from TRBV18 and TRBJ2-7; D not certain. Germline V lookup: CDR1 KGHSH, CDR2 LQKENI. Trimming stripped 3 bases from V and 8 bases from J, with 17 bases between. CDR3 length equals 14 residues. The CDR3: CASSPDAVGNKQYF. The CDR3 coding sequence is TGTGCCAGCTCACCGGACGCCGTTGGTAACAAGCAGTACTTC. The full variable domain, in which reference TRBV18 and TRBJ2-7 provide the parts outside the CDR3, is NAGVMQNPRHLVRRRGQEARLRCSPMKGHSHVYWYRQLPEEGLKFMVYLQKENIIDESGMPKERFSAEFPKEGPSILRIQQVVRGDSAAYFCASSPDAVGNKQYFGPGTRLTVT.

The V gene is TRBV11-2, the J gene TRBJ1-1; D is undetermined. This CDR3 region has 13 residues. The V gene lost 0 bases and the J gene lost 7 bases, with 9 bases spanning the gap. Germline loops: CDR1 SGHAT, CDR2 FQNNGV. The DNA of the CDR3 is TGTGCCAGCAGCTTAGATGGGAGGTTTGAAGCTTTCTTT. It encodes CASSLDGRFEAFF.

The J gene is TRBJ2-1, the V gene TRBV5-1; 10 bases match TRBD1. CDR3 length equals 16 residues. Germline V lookup: CDR1 SGHRS, CDR2 YFSETQ. V trimming: 5 bases; J trimming: 1 base; junction bases outside the gene matches: 6. The CDR3, as DNA: TGCGCCAGCAGAGTGACAGGGGGCTTATCCTACAATGAGCAGTTCTTC. Translation gives CASRVTGGLSYNEQFF.

The chain employs TRBV27 and TRBJ2-6; D possibly corresponds to TRBD1 (6 bases). V gave up 7 bases and J gave up 8 bases, with 15 bases separating them. The length of the CDR3 is 14 residues. Germline lookup yields CDR1 MNHEY and CDR2 SMNVEV (reference sequence). CDR3 loop: CASTTQGVSNVLTF. CDR3 in DNA: TGTGCCAGCACCACACAGGGTGTATCCAACGTCCTGACTTTC.

The chain joins TRBV11-2 to TRBJ2-5; D may be TRBD2 (5 bases). This CDR3 comprises 17 residues. Trimming shortened V by 1 base and J by 3 bases, and 18 bases separated the two germline ends. CDR1 is SGHAT and CDR2 is FQNNGV in the germline V gene. DNA for the CDR3: TGTGCCAGCAGCTTAGTCGGAAGTTCGGCGGGTAAAGAGACCCAGTACTTC. Translated: CASSLVGSSAGKETQYF.

To note about this clone: At one end, the junction sequence differs from germline, possibly due to a read error. J is TRBJ2-7 and V is TRBV4-1, with 12 bases fitting TRBD2. There are 18 residues in the CDR3. Looked up from germline, CDR1 is MGHRA and CDR2 is YSYEKL. The CDR3 DNA reads as TGCGCCAGCACCCAAGCATCGACTAGCGGGAGTTACCCCTACGAGCAGTACTTC. This encodes CASTQASTSGSYPYEQYF.

Notes on this clone: Additional DNA sequences in this sample encode the identical CDR3. This sequence joins TRBV28 and TRBJ1-2, with a possible D match to TRBD1 (5 bases). This CDR3 has 14 residues. CDR1 and CDR2 (germline): MDHEN, SYDVKM. With 2 bases removed from V and 0 bases from J, the gap between germline ends came to 7 bases. In nucleotides, the CDR3 is TGTGCCAGCAGTTTAGCAGGGCCTAACTATGGCTACACCTTC. Translated, it gives CASSLAGPNYGYTF.

The chain links TRBV9 to TRBJ2-6, with D uncertain. The CDR3 is 16 residues long. V lost 4 bases to trimming and J lost 0 bases, with 11 bases between them. The germline V gene has CDR1 SGDLS and CDR2 YYNGEE. The CDR3 nucleotides read TGTGCCAGCAGCTACGAGGCCTACTCTGGGGCCAACGTCCTGACTTTC. This sequence encodes CASSYEAYSGANVLTF.

V and J are TRBV7-9 and TRBJ2-7, with D tentatively TRBD1 or TRBD2 (5 bases each). The V end lost 5 bases, the J end lost 1 base, and 21 bases lay between the germline ends. The germline gives CDR1 SEHNR, CDR2 FQNEAQ (reference sequence). The CDR3 runs 17 residues. CDR3 bases: TGTGCCAGCAGCCCTCCTGCCCACACAGGACTTTCCTACGAGCAGTACTTC. This encodes CASSPPAHTGLSYEQYF.

The J gene is TRBJ1-3, the V gene TRBV14; TRBD1 aligns across 9 bases. The CDR3 is 14 residues long. V gave up 4 bases and J gave up 5 bases; unmatched junction bases: 3. CDR1 is SGHDN, CDR2 FVKESK, per germline. CDR3 bases: TGTGCCAGCAGCCTACAGGGGGCCAGAAACACCATATATTTT. Translated, it gives CASSLQGARNTIYF.